This T cell receptor beta chain was sequenced during a study of OX40 agonist ivuxolimab in advanced cancers. Background on the whole study: Ivuxolimab, which targeted the costimulatory receptor OX40 (CD134), was an agonistic, fully human IgG2 monoclonal antibody. Intravenous ivuxolimab was administered to patients every 2 weeks at six dose levels: 0.01, 0.1, 0.3, 1.5, 3 and 10 mg/kg. Among the roughly 50 dose-escalation patients, some 19 had hepatocellular carcinoma, approximately 15 melanoma, 9 renal cell carcinoma and 9 head and neck cancer. In the dose-escalation cohort, 70% to 90% of patients were male, and the mean age was 60 years with a range of roughly 20 to 85. Prior anti-PD-1, anti-PD-L1 or anti-CTLA-4 therapy was permitted, and checkpoint inhibitors had been received by under 50% of dose-escalation patients. Three dose-escalation patients achieved partial responses, one with hepatocellular carcinoma and two with cutaneous melanoma. Peripheral TCRbeta sequencing was intended to test whether TCR sequence diversity was altered and clonal T-cell expansion was caused by ivuxolimab. The paper covers the monotherapy dose-escalation part of the phase I ivuxolimab trial, which included N of about 56 patients.

The research as a whole found: Low levels of normalized T-cell clonal expansion were also seen in some nonresponding patients. In the 0.1-3.0 mg/kg groups, partial responders were among the patients with the lowest normalized peripheral clonal expansion, particularly in CD8+ T cells. After ivuxolimab, CD8+ T cells had more expanded clones than CD4+ T cells on average. The antigen specificity of the peripheral T cells that underwent clonal expansion was not determined. Clonal expansion of both CD4+ and CD8+ blood T cells was observed from baseline to week 6 at doses 0.1 to 3.0 mg/kg.

The trial excluded patients who had a history of autoimmune disease or were on systemic immunosuppression. Peripheral blood for TCR sequencing was collected from all dose cohorts at baseline, on cycle 4 day 1, and on cycle 7 day 1. Samples were obtained from an open-label, multicenter, first-in-human phase I dose-escalation trial of ivuxolimab. Adults with locally advanced or metastatic melanoma, renal cell, hepatocellular, or head and neck squamous cell carcinoma were enrolled in the trial. Before TCR sequencing, CD4+ T cells and CD8+ T cells were sorted from peripheral blood as separate populations. Note on this clone: No cognate antigen has been identified for it. No per-base quality is available; no much larger clone lies one base away.

To sequence the TCRbeta CDR3 region, genomic DNA was isolated from the sorted cells. The immunoSEQ Assay was used to sequence the TCRbeta CDR3 regions. Held by TCRdb, this immuneACCESS table contains in-frame sequences only and omits some clones. Under half of the omission traces to an unresolved V gene where checked; the cause of the rest is unknown. The sample records 90,000 to 150,000 clones, approximately 92% of which are singletons. The top ten clonotypes cover 0.55% of the sample. This TCR was recovered from an adult with an advanced solid tumor such as melanoma, head and neck, liver or kidney cancer. The sequences come from CD4+ or CD8+ T cells sorted from blood, collected in a trial of the OX40 agonist ivuxolimab.

The DNA is TGTGCCAGCAGCCCCACAGGGGGCAAGGGTAATGAGCAGTTCTTC. Its coded protein is CASSPTGGKGNEQFF. The rearrangement joined TRBV7-9 to TRBJ2-1, and 9 junctional nucleotides match TRBD1. Its CDR3 holds 15 amino acids, cysteine through phenylalanine. Only the CDR3 region is kept as DNA, spanning 45 bases read in frame from base 1. Ends trimmed: V by 5 bases, J by 7 bases; bases unmatched to a gene: 9. The germline V gene (reference sequence) specifies SEHNR as CDR1 and FQNEAQ as CDR2.